This TCR beta chain stems from a study of T cell changes during pregnancy in multiple sclerosis. Libraries were prepared by immunoSEQ multiplex PCR; TCRdb keeps only in-frame clonotypes and omits some of them. The sample lists 100,000 to 130,000 clones, around 93% occurring once. Germline V lookup: CDR1 SGHNT, CDR2 YYREEE (reference sequence). V gave up 7 bases and J gave up 6 bases, with 10 bases separating them. The CDR3 is 11 residues long. This receptor was identified in a female donor in good health, enrolled as a control in a pregnancy study. The chain joins TRBV5-4 to TRBJ1-1; tentatively, D is TRBD1 (5 bases). Sequenced here: peripheral blood, sampled in the third trimester of pregnancy. The CDR3 sequence is CASGGDPEAFF. The CDR3 DNA sequence: TGTGCCAGCGGGGGGGATCCTGAAGCTTTCTTT.